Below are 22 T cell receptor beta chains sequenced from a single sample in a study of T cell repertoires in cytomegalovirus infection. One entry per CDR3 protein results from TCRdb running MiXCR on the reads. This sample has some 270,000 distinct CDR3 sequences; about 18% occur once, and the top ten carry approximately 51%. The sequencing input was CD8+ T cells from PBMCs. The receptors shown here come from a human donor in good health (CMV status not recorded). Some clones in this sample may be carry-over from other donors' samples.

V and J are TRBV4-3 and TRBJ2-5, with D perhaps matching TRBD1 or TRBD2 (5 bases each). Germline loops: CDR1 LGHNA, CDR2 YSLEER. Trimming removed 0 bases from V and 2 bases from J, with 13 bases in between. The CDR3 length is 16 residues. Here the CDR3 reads CASSQDHGTLQETQYF. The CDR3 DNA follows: TGCGCCAGCAGCCAAGATCACGGGACGTTGCAAGAGACCCAGTACTTC.

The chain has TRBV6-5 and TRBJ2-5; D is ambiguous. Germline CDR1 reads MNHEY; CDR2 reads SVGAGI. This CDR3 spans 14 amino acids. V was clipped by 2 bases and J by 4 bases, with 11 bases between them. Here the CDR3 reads CASSYPALGETQYF. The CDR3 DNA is TGTGCCAGCAGTTACCCTGCCTTGGGAGAGACCCAGTACTTC.

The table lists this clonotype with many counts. The CDR3: CASSFFWPAGPYGYTF. The DNA of the CDR3 is TGTGCCAGCAGTTTTTTCTGGCCAGCCGGGCCTTATGGCTACACCTTC. The chain is built from TRBV28 and TRBJ1-2, with D uncertain. The length of the CDR3 is 16 residues. Germline V lookup: CDR1 MDHEN, CDR2 SYDVKM. Deletions cut 3 bases from V and 5 bases from J, with 19 bases between.

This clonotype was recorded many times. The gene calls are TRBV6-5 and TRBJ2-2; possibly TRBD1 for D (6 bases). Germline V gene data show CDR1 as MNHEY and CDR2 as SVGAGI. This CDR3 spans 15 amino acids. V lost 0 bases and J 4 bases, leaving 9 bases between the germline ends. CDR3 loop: CASSYSMTGTGELFF. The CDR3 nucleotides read TGTGCCAGCAGTTACTCGATGACAGGCACCGGGGAGCTGTTTTTT.

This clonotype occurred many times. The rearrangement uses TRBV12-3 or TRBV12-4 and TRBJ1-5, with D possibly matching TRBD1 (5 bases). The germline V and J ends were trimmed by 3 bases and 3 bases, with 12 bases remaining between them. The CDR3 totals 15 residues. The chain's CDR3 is CASSLSSGPNQPQHF. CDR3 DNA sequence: TGTGCCAGCAGTTTGTCCTCGGGGCCCAATCAGCCCCAGCATTTT.

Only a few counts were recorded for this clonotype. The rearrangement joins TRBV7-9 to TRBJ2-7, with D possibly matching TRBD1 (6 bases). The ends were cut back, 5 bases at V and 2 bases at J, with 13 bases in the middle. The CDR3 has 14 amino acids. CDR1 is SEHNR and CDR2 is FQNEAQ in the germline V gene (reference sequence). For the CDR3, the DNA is TGTGCCAGCAGCACGGGCAGGGGACCCTACGAGCAGTACTTC. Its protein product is CASSTGRGPYEQYF.

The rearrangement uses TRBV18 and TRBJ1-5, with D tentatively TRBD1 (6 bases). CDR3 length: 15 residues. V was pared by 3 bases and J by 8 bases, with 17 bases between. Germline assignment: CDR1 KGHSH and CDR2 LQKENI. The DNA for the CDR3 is TGTGCCAGCTCACCCGCGGACAGCCCTTGGGAGCCCCAGCATTTT. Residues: CASSPADSPWEPQHF.

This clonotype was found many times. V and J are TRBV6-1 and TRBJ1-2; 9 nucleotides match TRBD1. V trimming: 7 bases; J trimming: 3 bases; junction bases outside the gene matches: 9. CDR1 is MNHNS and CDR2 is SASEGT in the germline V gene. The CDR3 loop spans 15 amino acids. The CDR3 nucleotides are TGTGCCAGCACTGCCGGGACAGGGTCGCACTATGGCTACACCTTC. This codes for CASTAGTGSHYGYTF.

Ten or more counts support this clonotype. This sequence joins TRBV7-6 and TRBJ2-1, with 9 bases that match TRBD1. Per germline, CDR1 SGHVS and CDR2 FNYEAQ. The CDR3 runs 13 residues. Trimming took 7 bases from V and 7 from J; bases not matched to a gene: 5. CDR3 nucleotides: TGTGCCAGCACCTCGGACAGGGGAAATGAGCAGTTCTTC. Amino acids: CASTSDRGNEQFF.

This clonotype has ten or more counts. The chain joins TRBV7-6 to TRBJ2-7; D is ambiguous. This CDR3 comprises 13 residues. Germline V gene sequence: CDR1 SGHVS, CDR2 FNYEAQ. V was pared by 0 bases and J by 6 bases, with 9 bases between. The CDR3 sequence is CASSLAMVSEQYF. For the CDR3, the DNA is TGTGCCAGCAGCTTAGCGATGGTCTCCGAGCAGTACTTC.

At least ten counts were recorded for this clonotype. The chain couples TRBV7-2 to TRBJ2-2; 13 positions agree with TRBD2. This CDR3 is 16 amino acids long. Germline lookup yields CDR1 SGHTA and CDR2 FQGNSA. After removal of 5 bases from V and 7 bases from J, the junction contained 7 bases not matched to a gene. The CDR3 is CASSVTSGGVNGELFF. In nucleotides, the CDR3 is TGTGCCAGCAGCGTAACTAGCGGGGGGGTAAACGGGGAGCTGTTTTTT.

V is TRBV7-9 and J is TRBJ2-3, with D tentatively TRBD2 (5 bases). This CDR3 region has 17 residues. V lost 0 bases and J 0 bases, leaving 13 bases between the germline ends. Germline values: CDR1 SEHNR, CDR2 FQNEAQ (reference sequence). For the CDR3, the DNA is TGTGCCAGCAGCTTAGCCCCCCGGGGTCCTAGCACAGATACGCAGTATTTT. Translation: CASSLAPRGPSTDTQYF.

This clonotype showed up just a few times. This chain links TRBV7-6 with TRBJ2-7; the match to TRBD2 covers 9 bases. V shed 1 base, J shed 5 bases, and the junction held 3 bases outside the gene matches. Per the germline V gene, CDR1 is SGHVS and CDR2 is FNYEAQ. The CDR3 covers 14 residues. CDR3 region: CASSLDERGDEQYF. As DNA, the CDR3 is TGTGCCAGCAGCTTAGATGAGCGGGGGGACGAGCAGTACTTC.

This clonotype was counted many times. CDR3 coding DNA: TGTGCCAGCGGCCCTAGCGGGGTGGCAGATACGCAGTATTTT. Its translation: CASGPSGVADTQYF. The chain employs TRBV5-4 and TRBJ2-3; 9 bases map to TRBD2. V gave up 7 bases and J gave up 4 bases; unmatched junction bases: 7. Looked up from germline, CDR1 is SGHNT and CDR2 is YYREEE (reference sequence). The length of the CDR3 is 14 residues.

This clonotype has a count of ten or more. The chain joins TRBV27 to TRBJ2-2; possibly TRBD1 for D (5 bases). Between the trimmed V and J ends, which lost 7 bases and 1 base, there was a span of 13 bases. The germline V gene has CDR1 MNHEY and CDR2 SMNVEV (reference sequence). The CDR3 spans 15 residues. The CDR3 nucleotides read TGTGCCAGCACAGGGATGGTCGGGAACACCGGGGAGCTGTTTTTT. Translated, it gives CASTGMVGNTGELFF.

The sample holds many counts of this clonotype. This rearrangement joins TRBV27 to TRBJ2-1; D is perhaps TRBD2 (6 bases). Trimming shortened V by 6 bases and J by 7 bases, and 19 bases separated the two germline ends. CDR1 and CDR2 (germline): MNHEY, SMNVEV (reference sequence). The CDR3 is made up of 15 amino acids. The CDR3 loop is CASRLAGSAWNEQFF. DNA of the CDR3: TGTGCCAGCAGATTGGCGGGGTCCGCGTGGAATGAGCAGTTCTTC.

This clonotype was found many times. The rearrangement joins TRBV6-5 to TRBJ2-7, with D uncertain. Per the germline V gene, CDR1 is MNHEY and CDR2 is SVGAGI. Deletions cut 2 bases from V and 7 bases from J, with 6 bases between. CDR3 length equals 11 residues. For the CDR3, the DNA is TGTGCCAGCAGTTACAAGGAAGAGCAGTACTTC. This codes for CASSYKEEQYF.

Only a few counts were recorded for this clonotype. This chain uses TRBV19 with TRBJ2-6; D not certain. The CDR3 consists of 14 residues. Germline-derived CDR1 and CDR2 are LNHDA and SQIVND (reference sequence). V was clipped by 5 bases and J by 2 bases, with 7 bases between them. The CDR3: CASSWVAGANVLTF. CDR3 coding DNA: TGTGCCAGTAGTTGGGTAGCTGGGGCCAACGTCCTGACTTTC.

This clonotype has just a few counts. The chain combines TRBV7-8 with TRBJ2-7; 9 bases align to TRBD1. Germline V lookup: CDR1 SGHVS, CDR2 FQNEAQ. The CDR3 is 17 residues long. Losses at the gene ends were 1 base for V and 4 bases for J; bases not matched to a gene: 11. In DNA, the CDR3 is TGTGCCAGCAGCTTAGAACAATTACAGGGGGCTGTATACGAGCAGTACTTC. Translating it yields CASSLEQLQGAVYEQYF. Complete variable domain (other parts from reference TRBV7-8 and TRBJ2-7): GAGVSQSPRYKVAKRGQDVALRCDPISGHVSLFWYQQALGQGPEFLTYFQNEAQLDKSGLPSDRFFAERPEGSVSTLKIQRTQQEDSAVYLCASSLEQLQGAVYEQYFGPGTRLTVT.

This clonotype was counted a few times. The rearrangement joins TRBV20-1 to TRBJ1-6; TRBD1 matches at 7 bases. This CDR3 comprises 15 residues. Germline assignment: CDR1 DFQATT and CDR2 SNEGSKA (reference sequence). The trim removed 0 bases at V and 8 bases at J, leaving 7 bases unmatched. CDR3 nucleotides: TGCAGTGCTAGAGATCGCGAGGGGGCGTATTCACCCCTCCACTTT. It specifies CSARDREGAYSPLHF.

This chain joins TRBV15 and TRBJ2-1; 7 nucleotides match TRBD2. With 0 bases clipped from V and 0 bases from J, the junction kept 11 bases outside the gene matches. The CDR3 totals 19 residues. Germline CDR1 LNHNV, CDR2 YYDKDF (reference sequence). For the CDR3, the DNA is TGTGCCACCAGCAGAGATCGGGGGAGGGAGCGCAGCTCCTACAATGAGCAGTTCTTC. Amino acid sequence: CATSRDRGRERSSYNEQFF. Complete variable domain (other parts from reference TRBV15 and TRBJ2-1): DAMVIQNPRYQVTQFGKPVTLSCSQTLNHNVMYWYQQKSSQAPKLLFHYYDKDFNNEADTPDNFQSRRPNTSFCFLDIRSPGLGDTAMYLCATSRDRGRERSSYNEQFFGPGTRLTVL.

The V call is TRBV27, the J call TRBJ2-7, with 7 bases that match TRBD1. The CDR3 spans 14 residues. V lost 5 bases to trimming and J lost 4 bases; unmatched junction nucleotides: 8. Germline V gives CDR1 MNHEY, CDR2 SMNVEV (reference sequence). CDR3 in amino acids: CASSKQGKYYEQYF. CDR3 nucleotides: TGTGCCAGCAGTAAACAGGGGAAATATTACGAGCAGTACTTC.